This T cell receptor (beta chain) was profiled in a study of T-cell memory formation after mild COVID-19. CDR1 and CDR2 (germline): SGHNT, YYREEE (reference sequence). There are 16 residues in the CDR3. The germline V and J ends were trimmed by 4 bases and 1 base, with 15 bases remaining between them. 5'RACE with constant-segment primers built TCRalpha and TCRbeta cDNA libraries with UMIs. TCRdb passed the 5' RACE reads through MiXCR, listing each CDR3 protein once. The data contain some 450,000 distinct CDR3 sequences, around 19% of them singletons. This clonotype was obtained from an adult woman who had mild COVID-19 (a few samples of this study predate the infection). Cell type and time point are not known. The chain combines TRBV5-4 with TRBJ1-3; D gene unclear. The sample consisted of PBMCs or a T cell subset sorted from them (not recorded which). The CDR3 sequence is CASSRLAAGSGNTIYF. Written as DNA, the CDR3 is TGTGCCAGCAGCCGACTTGCCGCCGGATCTGGAAACACCATATATTTT.